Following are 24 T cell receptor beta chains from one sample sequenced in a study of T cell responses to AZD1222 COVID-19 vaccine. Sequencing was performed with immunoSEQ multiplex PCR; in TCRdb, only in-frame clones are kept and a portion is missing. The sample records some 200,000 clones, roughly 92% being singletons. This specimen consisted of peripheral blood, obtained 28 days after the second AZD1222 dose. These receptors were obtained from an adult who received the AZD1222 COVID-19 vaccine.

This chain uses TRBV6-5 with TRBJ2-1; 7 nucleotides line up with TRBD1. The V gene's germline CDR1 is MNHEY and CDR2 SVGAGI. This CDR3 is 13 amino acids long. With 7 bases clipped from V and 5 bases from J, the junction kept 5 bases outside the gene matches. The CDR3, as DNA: TGTGCCAGCACCCCGACAGGGAACAATGAGCAGTTCTTC. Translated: CASTPTGNNEQFF.

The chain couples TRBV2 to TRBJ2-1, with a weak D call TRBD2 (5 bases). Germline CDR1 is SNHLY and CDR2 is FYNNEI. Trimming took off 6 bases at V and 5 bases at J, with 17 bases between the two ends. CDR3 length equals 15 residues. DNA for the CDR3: TGTGCCAGCAGCGACTGGGAGTTCGGAAACAATGAGCAGTTCTTC. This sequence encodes CASSDWEFGNNEQFF.

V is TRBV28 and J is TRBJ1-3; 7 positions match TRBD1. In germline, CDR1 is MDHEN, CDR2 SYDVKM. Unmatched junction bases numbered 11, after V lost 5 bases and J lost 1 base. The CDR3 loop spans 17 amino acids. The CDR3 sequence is CASSRARDSLSGNTIYF. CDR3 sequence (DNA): TGTGCCAGCAGTCGCGCTCGGGACAGTCTATCTGGAAACACCATATATTTT.

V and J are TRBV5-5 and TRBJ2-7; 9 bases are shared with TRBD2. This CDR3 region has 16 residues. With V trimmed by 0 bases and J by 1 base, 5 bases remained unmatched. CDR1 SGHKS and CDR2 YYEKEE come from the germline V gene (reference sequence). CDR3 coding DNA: TGTGCCAGCAGCTTGGAACAGACTAGCGGTTCCTACGAGCAGTACTTC. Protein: CASSLEQTSGSYEQYF.

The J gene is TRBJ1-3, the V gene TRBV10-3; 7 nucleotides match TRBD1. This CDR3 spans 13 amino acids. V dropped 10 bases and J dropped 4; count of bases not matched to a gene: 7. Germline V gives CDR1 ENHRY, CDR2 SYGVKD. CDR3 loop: CATLSGQGNTIYF. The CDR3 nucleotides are TGTGCCACTCTCTCGGGACAGGGAAACACCATATATTTT.

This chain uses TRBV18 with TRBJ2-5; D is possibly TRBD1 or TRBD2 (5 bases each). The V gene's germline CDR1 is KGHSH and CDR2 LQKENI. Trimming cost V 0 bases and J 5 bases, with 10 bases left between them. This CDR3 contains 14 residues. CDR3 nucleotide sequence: TGTGCCAGCTCACCACCGGGGCGCGGGGAGACCCAGTACTTC. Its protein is CASSPPGRGETQYF.

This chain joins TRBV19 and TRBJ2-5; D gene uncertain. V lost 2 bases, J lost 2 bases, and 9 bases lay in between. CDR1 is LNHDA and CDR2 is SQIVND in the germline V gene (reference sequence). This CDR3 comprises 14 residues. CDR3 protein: CASSIQGPQETQYF. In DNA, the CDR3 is TGTGCCAGTAGTATACAAGGGCCACAAGAGACCCAGTACTTC.

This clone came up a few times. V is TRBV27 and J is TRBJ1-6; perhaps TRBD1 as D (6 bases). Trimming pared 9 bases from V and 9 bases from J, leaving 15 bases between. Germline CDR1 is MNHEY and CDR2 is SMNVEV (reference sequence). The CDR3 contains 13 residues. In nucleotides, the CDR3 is TGTGCCAGTTGGGGGGCAGGGAGTTCACCCCTCCACTTT. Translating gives CASWGAGSSPLHF.

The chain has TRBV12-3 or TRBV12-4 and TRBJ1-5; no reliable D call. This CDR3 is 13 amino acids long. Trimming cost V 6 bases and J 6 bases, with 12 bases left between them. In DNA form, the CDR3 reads TGTGCCAGCAGCTCTCCCCCCTCTCAGCCCCAGCATTTT. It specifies CASSSPPSQPQHF.

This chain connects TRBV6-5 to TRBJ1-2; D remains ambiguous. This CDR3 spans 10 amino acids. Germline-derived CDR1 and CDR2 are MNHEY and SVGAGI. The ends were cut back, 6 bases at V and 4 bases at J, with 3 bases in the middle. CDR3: CASSRYGYTF. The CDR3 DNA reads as TGTGCCAGCAGCCGCTATGGCTACACCTTC.

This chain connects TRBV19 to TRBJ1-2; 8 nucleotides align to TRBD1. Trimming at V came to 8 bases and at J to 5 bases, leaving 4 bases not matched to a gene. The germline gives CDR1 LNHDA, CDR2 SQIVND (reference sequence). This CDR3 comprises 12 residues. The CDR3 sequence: CASGQGRYGYTF. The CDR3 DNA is TGTGCCAGTGGACAGGGCCGGTATGGCTACACCTTC.

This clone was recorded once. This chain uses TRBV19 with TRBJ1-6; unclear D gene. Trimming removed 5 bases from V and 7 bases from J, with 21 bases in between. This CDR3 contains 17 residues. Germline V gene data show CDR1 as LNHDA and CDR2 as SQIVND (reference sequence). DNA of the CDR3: TGTGCCAGTAGTCCGACCCGAAGCGGCAGGAGGAATTCACCCCTCCACTTT. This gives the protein CASSPTRSGRRNSPLHF.

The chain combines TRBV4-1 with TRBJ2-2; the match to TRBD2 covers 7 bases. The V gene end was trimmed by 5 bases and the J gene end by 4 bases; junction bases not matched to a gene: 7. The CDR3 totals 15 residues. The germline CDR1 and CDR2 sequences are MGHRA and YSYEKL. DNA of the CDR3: TGCGCCAGCAGCTTTCAGCGGGACGCCACCGGGGAGCTGTTTTTT. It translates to CASSFQRDATGELFF.

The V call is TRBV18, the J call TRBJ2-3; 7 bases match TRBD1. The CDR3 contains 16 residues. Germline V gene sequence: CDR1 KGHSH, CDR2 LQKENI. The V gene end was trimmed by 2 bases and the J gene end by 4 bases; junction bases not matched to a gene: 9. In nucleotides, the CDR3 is TGTGCCAGCTCACCAAGACAGGGAATGGCCGCAGATACGCAGTATTTT. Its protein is CASSPRQGMAADTQYF.

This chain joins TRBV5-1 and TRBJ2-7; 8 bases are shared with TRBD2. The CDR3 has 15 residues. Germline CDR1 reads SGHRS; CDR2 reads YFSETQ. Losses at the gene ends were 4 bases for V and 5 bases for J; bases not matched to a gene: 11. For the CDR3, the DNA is TGCGCCAGCAGCGTGGCCGGGACTAGATACCACGAGCAGTACTTC. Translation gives CASSVAGTRYHEQYF.

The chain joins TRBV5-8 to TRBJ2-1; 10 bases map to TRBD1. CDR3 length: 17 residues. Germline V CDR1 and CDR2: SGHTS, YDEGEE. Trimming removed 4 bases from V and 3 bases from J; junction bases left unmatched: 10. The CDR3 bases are TGTGCCAGCAGCGGGACAGGGGCGGGAGAGGGCTACAATGAGCAGTTCTTC. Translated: CASSGTGAGEGYNEQFF.

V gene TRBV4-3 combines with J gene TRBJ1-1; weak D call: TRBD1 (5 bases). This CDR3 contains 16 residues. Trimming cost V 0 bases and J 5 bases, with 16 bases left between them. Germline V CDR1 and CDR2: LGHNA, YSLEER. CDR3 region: CASSQEGAGRRTEAFF. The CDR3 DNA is TGCGCCAGCAGCCAAGAAGGCGCAGGGCGCAGAACTGAAGCTTTCTTT.

The CDR3 DNA sequence: TGCAGTGCTAGTCGACCCCGTAGCTCCTACAATGAGCAGTTCTTC. Protein sequence: CSASRPRSSYNEQFF. The V and J genes are TRBV20-1 and TRBJ2-1; D unresolved. This CDR3 comprises 15 residues. V lost 3 bases to trimming and J lost 0 bases, with 12 bases between them. Germline CDR1 and CDR2: DFQATT and SNEGSKA (reference sequence).

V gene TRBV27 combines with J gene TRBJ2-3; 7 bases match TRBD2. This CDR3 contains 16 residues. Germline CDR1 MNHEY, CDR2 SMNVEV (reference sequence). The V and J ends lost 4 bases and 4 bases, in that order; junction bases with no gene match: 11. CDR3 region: CASSYVSWGGADTQYF. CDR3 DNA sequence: TGTGCCAGCAGTTACGTTAGCTGGGGAGGGGCAGATACGCAGTATTTT.

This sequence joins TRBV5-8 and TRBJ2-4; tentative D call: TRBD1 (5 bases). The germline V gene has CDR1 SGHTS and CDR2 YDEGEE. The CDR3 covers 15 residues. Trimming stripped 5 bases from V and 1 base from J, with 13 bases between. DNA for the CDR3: TGTGCCAGCAGTAGACAGTTAGGGGCCAAAAACATTCAGTACTTC. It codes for CASSRQLGAKNIQYF.

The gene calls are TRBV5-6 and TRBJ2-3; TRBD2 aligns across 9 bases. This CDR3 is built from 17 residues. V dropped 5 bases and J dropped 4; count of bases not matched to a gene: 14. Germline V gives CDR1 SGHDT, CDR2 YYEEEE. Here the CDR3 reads CASRLTPGTSSADTQYF. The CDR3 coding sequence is TGTGCCAGCAGACTTACCCCCGGGACTAGCAGTGCAGATACGCAGTATTTT.

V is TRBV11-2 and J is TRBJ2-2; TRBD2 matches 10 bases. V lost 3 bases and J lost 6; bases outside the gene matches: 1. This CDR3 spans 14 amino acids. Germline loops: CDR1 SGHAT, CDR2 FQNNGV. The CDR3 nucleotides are TGTGCCAGCAGCTTTAGCGGGAGGTCCGGGGAGCTGTTTTTT. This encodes CASSFSGRSGELFF. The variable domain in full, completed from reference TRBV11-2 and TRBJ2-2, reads EAGVAQSPRYKIIEKRQSVAFWCNPISGHATLYWYQQILGQGPKLLIQFQNNGVVDDSQLPKDRFSAERLKGVDSTLKIQPAKLEDSAVYLCASSFSGRSGELFFGEGSRLTVL.

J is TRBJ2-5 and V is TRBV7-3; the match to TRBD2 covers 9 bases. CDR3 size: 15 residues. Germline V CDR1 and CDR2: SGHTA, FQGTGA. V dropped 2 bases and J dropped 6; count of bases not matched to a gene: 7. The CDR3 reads CASSLGASGKKTQYF. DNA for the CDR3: TGTGCCAGCAGCTTAGGGGCTAGCGGGAAAAAGACCCAGTACTTC. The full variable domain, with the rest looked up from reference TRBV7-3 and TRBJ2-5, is GAGVSQTPSNKVTEKGKYVELRCDPISGHTALYWYRQSLGQGPEFLIYFQGTGAADDSGLPNDRFFAVRPEGSVSTLKIQRTERGDSAVYLCASSLGASGKKTQYFGPGTRLLVL.

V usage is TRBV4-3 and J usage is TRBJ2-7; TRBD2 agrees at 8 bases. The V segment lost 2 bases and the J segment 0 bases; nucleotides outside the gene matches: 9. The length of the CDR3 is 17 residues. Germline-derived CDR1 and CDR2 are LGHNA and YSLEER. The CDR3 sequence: CASSQYRWRGASYEQYF. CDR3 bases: TGCGCCAGCAGCCAATATAGGTGGCGGGGGGCCTCCTACGAGCAGTACTTC.